The T cell receptor beta chain under discussion was sequenced for a study of T cells after yellow fever vaccination. Study findings and constraints: There was a possibility that FACS-sorted repertoires contained abundant clonotypes contaminating from the bulk population.

TCRdb called the 5' RACE reads again in MiXCR, with one record for every CDR3 protein. The sample holds under 550,000 distinct CDR3 sequences, 21% seen once. This clonotype was detected a few times. Its antigen is as yet unknown. J was trimmed by 5 bases and V by 5 bases; bases with no gene match: 17. CDR3 length equals 18 residues. From germline, CDR1 is LNHNV and CDR2 YYDKDF (reference sequence). J is TRBJ1-4 and V is TRBV15; 7 bases align to TRBD1. The source material was PBMCs, sampled approximately 20 days after the first yellow fever vaccination. The clonotype originates from a man aged 18 to 35 who received the YFV17D yellow fever vaccine. CDR3 DNA: TGTGCCACCAGCCATCTCAGGGACAGTCTGCCCTCAAATGAAAAACTGTTTTTT. This codes for CATSHLRDSLPSNEKLFF.